This section outlines one TCR beta chain sequence together with its context. Its antigen is not identified. This CDR3 has 14 amino acids. Germline CDR1 is LNHDA and CDR2 is SQIVND (reference sequence). Trimming took off 6 bases at V and 2 bases at J, with 14 bases between the two ends. Libraries were prepared by immunoSEQ multiplex PCR; TCRdb keeps only in-frame clonotypes and omits some of them. The sample carries roughly 2,800 clones, 23% recorded once. The data derive from a study of T cells in localized non-small cell lung cancer. General study findings and limits: Peak T cell clonality was found in uninvolved adjacent lung, exceeding tumor. Out of the top 100 tumor clones, a median about 58 were seen in adjacent lung.

The sequence was collected from a female donor aged 60 or older with stage I lung adenocarcinoma. This chain joins TRBV19 and TRBJ2-7, with D possibly matching TRBD1 (6 bases). The source was lung tumor tissue, collected before any cancer treatment. As DNA, the CDR3 is TGTGCCAGTAGGGTCGACAGGTCGGCCTACGAGCAGTACTTC. It is translated as CASRVDRSAYEQYF.